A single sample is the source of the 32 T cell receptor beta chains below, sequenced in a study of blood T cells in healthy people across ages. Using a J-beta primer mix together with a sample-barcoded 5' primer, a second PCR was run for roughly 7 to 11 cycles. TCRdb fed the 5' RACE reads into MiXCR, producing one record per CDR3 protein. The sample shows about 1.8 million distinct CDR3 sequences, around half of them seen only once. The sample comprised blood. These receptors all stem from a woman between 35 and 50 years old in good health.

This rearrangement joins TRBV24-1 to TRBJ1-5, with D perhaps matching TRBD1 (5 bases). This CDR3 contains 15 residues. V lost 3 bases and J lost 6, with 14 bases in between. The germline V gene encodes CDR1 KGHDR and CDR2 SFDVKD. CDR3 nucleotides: TGTGCCACCAGTGATACAGGTCGAGACAGTCAGCCCCAGCATTTT. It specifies CATSDTGRDSQPQHF.

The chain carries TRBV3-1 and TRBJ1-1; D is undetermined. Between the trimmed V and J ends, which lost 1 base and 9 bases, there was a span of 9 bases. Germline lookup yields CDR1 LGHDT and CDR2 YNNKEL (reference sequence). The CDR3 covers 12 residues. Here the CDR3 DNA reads TGTGCCAGCAGCCAAGTTTCGGCGCAAGCTTTCTTT. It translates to CASSQVSAQAFF.

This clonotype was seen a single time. The CDR3 DNA reads TGTGCCAGCAGAGCTAGCGGGGGAGTCCAAGAGACCCAGTACTTC. Translating it yields CASRASGGVQETQYF. The chain couples TRBV7-2 to TRBJ2-5; 10 nucleotides agree with TRBD2. The CDR3 is made up of 15 amino acids. Germline trimming cut 6 bases from V and 1 base from J; bases unmatched to any gene: 5. Germline assignment: CDR1 SGHTA and CDR2 FQGNSA.

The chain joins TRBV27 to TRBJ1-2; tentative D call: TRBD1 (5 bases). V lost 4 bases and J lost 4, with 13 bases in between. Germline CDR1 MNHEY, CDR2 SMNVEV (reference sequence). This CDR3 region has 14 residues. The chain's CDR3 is CASSWAGLSYGYTF. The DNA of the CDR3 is TGTGCCAGCAGTTGGGCGGGACTCAGCTATGGCTACACCTTC.

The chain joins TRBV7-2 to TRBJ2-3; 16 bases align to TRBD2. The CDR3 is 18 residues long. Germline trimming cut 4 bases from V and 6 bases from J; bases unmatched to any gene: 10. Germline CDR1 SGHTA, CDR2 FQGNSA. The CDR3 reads CASSSPGLAGGPRDTQYF. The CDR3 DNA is TGTGCCAGCAGCTCCCCGGGACTAGCGGGGGGGCCTCGGGATACGCAGTATTTT.

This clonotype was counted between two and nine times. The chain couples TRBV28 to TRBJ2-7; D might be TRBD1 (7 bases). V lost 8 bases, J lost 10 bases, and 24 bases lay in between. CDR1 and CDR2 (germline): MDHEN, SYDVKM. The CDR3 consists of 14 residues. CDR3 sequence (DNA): TGTGCCAGCCAAGGCGGGACAGCTGCAATGGCCCAGTACTTC. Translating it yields CASQGGTAAMAQYF.

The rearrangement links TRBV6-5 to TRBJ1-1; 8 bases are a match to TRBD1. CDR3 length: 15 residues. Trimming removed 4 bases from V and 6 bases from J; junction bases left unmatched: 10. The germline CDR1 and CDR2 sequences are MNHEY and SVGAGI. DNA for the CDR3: TGTGCCAGCAGTTCCACCTCAGGGGGCTCTTCTGAAGCTTTCTTT. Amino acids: CASSSTSGGSSEAFF.

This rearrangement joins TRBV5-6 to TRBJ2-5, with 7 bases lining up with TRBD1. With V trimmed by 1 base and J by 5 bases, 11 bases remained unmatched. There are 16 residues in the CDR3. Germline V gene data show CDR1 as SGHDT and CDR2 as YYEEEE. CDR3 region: CASSLWDSYYQETQYF. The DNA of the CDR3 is TGTGCCAGCAGCTTGTGGGACAGCTACTATCAGGAGACCCAGTACTTC.

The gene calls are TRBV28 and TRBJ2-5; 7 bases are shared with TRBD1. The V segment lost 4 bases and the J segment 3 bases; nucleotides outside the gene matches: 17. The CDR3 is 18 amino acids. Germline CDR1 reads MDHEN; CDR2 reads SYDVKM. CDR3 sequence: CASSSILGVRQGEETQYF. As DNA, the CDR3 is TGTGCCAGCAGTTCAATCCTTGGTGTTAGACAGGGCGAAGAGACCCAGTACTTC.

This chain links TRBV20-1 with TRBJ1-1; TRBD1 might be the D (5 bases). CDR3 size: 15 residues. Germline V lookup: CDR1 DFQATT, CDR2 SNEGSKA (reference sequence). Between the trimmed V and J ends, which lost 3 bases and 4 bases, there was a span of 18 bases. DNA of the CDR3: TGCAGTGCTAGCGAGACCGGGGGGGGAGGCACTGAAGCTTTCTTT. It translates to CSASETGGGGTEAFF.

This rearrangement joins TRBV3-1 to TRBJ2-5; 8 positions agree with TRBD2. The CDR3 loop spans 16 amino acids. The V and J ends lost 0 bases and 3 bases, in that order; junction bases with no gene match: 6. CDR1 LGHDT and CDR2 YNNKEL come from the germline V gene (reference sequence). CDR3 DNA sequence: TGTGCCAGCAGCCAAGACTTGCTGCGGGGGGAAGAGACCCAGTACTTC. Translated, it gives CASSQDLLRGEETQYF.

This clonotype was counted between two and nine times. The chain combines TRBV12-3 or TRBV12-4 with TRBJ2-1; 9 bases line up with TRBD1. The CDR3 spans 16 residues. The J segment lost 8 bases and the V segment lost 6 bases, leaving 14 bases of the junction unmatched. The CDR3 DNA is TGTGCCAGCAGCCTGAGACAGGGGGTACGTAGAGATGAGCAGTTCTTC. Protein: CASSLRQGVRRDEQFF.

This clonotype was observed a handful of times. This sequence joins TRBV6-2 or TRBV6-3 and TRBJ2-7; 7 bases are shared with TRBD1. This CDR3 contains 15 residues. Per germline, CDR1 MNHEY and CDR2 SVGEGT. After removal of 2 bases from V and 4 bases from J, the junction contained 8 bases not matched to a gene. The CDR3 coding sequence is TGTGCCAGCAGTTACCACTCTCCGGGACAGTACGAGCAGTACTTC. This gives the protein CASSYHSPGQYEQYF.

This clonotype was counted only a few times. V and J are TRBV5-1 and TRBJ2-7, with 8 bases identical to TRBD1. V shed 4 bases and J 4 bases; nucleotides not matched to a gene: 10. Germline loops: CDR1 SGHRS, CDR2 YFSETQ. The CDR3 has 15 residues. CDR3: CASSRVGQGGYEQYF. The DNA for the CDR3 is TGCGCCAGCAGCCGAGTCGGACAGGGCGGGTACGAGCAGTACTTC.

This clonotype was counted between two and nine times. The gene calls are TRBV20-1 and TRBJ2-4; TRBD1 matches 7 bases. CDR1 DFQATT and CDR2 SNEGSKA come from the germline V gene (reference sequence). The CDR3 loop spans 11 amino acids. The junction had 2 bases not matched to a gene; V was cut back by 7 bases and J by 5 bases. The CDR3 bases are TGCAGTGACGGGACAGAAAACATTCAGTACTTC. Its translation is CSDGTENIQYF.

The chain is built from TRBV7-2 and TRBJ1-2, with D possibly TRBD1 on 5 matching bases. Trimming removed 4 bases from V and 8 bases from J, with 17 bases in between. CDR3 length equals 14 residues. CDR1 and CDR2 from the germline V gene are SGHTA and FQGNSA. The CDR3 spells CASSWGISGGGYTF. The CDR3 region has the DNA TGTGCCAGCAGCTGGGGGATCTCAGGTGGCGGCTACACCTTC.

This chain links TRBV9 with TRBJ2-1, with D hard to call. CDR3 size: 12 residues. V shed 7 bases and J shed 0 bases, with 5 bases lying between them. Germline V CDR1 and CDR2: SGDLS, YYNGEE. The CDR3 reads CASGLSYNEQFF. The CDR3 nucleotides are TGTGCCAGCGGCCTCTCCTACAATGAGCAGTTCTTC. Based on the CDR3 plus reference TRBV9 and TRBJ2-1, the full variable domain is DSGVTQTPKHLITATGQRVTLRCSPRSGDLSVYWYQQSLDQGLQFLIQYYNGEERAKGNILERFSAQQFPDLHSELNLSSLELGDSALYFCASGLSYNEQFFGPGTRLTVL.

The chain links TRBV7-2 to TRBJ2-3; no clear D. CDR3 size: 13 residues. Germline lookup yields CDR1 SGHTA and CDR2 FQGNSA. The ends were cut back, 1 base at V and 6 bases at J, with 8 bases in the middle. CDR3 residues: CASSLERRDTQYF. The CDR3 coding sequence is TGTGCCAGCAGCTTAGAACGGCGGGATACGCAGTATTTT.

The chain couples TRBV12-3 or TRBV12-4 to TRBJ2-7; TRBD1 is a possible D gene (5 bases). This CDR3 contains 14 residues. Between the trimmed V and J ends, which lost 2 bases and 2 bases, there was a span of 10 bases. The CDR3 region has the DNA TGTGCCAGCAGTTTACTACAGGCCCCCTACGAGCAGTACTTC. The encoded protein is CASSLLQAPYEQYF.

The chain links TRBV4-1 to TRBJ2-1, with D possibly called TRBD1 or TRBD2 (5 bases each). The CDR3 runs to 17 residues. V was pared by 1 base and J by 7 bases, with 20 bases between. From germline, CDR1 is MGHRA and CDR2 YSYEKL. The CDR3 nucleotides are TGCGCCAGCAGCCAAGCAAGAGGGACGGCCGAGGGGAATGAGCAGTTCTTC. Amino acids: CASSQARGTAEGNEQFF.

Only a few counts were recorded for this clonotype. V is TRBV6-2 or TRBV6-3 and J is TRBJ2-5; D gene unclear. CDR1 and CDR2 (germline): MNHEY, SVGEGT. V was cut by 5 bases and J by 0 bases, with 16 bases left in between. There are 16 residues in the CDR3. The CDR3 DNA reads TGTGCCAGCAGTCTAACGCCTTTGGCCAACCAAGAGACCCAGTACTTC. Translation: CASSLTPLANQETQYF.

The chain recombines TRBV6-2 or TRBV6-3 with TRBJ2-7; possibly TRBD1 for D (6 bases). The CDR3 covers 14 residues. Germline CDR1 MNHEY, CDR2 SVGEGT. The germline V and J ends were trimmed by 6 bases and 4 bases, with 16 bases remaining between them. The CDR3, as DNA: TGTGCCAGCAGATCTCCGGGACAAAGGTACGAGCAGTACTTC. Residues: CASRSPGQRYEQYF.

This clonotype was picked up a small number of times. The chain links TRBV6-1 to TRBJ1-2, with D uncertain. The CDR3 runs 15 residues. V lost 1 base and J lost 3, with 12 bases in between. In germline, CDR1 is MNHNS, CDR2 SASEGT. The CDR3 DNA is TGTGCCAGCAGTGAAGATATAGACACCTACTATGGCTACACCTTC. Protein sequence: CASSEDIDTYYGYTF.

CDR3 sequence reads: CASGSPSTDTQYF. The CDR3 DNA follows: TGTGCCAGCGGCAGTCCTAGCACAGATACGCAGTATTTT. The rearrangement joins TRBV7-2 to TRBJ2-3; D gene uncertain. V lost 8 bases and J lost 0, with 9 bases in between. The CDR3 spans 13 residues. Germline loops: CDR1 SGHTA, CDR2 FQGNSA. The complete variable domain, with remaining parts taken from reference TRBV7-2 and TRBJ2-3, reads GAGVSQSPSNKVTEKGKDVELRCDPISGHTALYWYRQSLGQGLEFLIYFQGNSAPDKSGLPSDRFSAERTGGSVSTLTIQRTQQEDSAVYLCASGSPSTDTQYFGPGTRLTVL.

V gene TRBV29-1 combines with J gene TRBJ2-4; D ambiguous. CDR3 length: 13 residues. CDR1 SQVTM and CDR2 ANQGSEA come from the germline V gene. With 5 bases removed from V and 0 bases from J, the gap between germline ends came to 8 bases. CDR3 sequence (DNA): TGCAGCGTTACCCCTCTAGCCAAAAACATTCAGTACTTC. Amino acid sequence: CSVTPLAKNIQYF.

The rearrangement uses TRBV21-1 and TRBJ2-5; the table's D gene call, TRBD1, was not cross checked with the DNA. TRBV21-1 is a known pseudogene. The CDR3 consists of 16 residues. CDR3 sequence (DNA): TGTGCCAGCAGCCCTTGTTGGGGGCTAGTACAAGAGACCCAGTACTTC. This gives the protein CASSPCWGLVQETQYF.

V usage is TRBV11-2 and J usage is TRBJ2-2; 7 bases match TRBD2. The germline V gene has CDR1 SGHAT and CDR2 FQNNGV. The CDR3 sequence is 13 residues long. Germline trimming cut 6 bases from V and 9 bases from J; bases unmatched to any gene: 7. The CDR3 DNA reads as TGTGCCAGCAGTGTCTGGGGGGGTAGGGAGCTGTTTTTT. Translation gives CASSVWGGRELFF.

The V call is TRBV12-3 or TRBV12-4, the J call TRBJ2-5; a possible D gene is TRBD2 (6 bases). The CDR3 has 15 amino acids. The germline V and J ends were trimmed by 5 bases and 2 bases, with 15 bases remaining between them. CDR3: CASSPRTIKQETQYF. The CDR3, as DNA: TGTGCCAGCAGTCCACGGACTATTAAACAAGAGACCCAGTACTTC.

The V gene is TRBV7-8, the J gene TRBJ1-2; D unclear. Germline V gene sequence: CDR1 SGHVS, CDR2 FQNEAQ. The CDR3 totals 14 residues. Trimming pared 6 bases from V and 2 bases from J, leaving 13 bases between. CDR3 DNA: TGTGCCAGCAGTCCAACAGACCGAAACTATGGCTACACCTTC. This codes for CASSPTDRNYGYTF.

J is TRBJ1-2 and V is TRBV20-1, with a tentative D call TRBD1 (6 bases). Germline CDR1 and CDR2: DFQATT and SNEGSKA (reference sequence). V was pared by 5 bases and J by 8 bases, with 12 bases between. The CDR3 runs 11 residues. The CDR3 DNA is TGCAGTGCTGGGGGGGGGCAAGGCTACACCTTC. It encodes CSAGGGQGYTF.

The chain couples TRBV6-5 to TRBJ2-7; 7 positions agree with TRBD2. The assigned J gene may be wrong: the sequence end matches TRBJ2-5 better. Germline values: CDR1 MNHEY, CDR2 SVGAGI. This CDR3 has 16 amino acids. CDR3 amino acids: CASSNPLGLGQETQYF. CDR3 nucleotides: TGTGCCAGCAGTAACCCCCTTGGACTAGGGCAGGAGACCCAGTACTTC.

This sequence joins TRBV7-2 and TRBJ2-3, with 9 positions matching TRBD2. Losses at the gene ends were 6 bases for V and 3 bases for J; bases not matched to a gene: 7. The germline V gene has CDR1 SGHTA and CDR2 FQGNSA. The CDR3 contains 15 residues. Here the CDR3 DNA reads TGTGCCAGCAGGCCGCGGGGGGGCCAGACAGATACGCAGTATTTT. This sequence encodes CASRPRGGQTDTQYF.